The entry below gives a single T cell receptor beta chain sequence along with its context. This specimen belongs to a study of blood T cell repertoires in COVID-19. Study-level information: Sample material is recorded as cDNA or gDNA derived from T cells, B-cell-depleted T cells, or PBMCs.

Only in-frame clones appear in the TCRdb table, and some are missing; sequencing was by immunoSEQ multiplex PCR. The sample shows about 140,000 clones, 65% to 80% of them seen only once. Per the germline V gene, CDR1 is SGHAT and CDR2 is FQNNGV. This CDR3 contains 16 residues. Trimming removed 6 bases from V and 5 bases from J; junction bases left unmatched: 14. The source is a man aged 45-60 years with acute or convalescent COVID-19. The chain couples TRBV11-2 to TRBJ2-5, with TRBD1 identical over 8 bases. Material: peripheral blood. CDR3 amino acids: CASSLAGTGGLETQYF. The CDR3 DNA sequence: TGTGCCAGCAGTCTAGCCGGGACAGGCGGCCTGGAGACCCAGTACTTC. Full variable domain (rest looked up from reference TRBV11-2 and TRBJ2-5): EAGVAQSPRYKIIEKRQSVAFWCNPISGHATLYWYQQILGQGPKLLIQFQNNGVVDDSQLPKDRFSAERLKGVDSTLKIQPAKLEDSAVYLCASSLAGTGGLETQYFGPGTRLLVL.